The sequence of this T cell receptor (beta chain) was determined in a study of OX40 agonist ivuxolimab in advanced cancers. About the full investigation: The costimulatory receptor OX40 (CD134) was targeted by ivuxolimab, a fully human IgG2 agonistic monoclonal antibody. Intravenous ivuxolimab was administered to patients every 2 weeks at six dose levels: 0.01, 0.1, 0.3, 1.5, 3 and 10 mg/kg. Of the 50 to 55 dose-escalation patients, hepatocellular carcinoma was present in around 19, melanoma in approximately 15, renal cell carcinoma in 9 and head and neck cancer in 9. In the dose-escalation cohort, around four fifths of patients were male, and the mean age was around 60 years, with a range of roughly 20 to 79. Prior anti-PD-1, anti-PD-L1 or anti-CTLA-4 therapy was permitted, and about two fifths of dose-escalation patients had received checkpoint inhibitors. Partial responses occurred in three dose-escalation patients, of whom one had hepatocellular carcinoma and two had cutaneous melanoma. The point of sequencing TCRbeta in the periphery was to test whether ivuxolimab changed TCR sequence diversity and drove clonal T-cell expansion. The paper reports the monotherapy dose-escalation portion (N of about 47 patients) of the phase I ivuxolimab trial.

For sequencing of the TCRbeta CDR3 region, genomic DNA was extracted from the sorted cells. The immunoSEQ Assay was used to sequence the TCRbeta CDR3 regions. Here the immuneACCESS table is served through TCRdb, limited to in-frame sequences with V and J called. Missing clones are a known gap in these copies; in checked studies unresolved V genes cover under half, and the rest lacks a known reason. For this sample there are some 19,000 clones; around 79% appear just once. Jointly, the top ten make up around a third of the sample. The CDR3, cysteine through phenylalanine, is 11 amino acids long. CDR3 DNA is the only sequence kept; it has 33 bases, read in frame from the first base. CDR1 and CDR2, looked up from the germline V gene, are MNHEY and SVGAGI. V is clipped by 11 bases and J by 4 bases, and the sequence between their germline boundaries is 11 bases long. Worth noting for this clone: The clone's antigen remains unknown. It has no much larger one-base neighbor in the sample; base qualities were not kept.

Overall study results and their limits: In the 0.1-3.0 mg/kg groups, partial responders were among the patients with the lowest normalized peripheral clonal expansion, particularly in CD8+ T cells. Which antigens the clonally expanded peripheral T cells were specific for was not determined. At doses from 0.1 to 3.0 mg/kg, clonal expansion was seen in both CD4+ and CD8+ blood T cells between baseline and week 6. Low levels of normalized T-cell clonal expansion were also seen in some patients who did not respond. On average, CD8+ T cells showed more expanded clones than CD4+ T cells after ivuxolimab.

The trial excluded patients who had a history of autoimmune disease or were on systemic immunosuppression. Peripheral blood for TCR sequencing was drawn from every dose cohort at baseline, at cycle 4 day 1 and at cycle 7 day 1. The samples were drawn from a first-in-human, open-label, multicenter phase I dose-escalation trial of ivuxolimab. The trial enrolled adults with locally advanced or metastatic head and neck squamous cell, hepatocellular, melanoma or renal cell carcinoma. Before TCR sequencing, CD4+ T cells and CD8+ T cells were sorted from peripheral blood as separate populations. The TCR was taken from an adult with an advanced solid tumor such as melanoma, head and neck, liver or kidney cancer. The chain employs TRBV6-5 and TRBJ1-1; a confident D gene designation cannot be given. The source material was CD4+ or CD8+ T cells sorted from blood, sampled in a trial of the OX40 agonist ivuxolimab. The nucleotide sequence is given as TGTGCCTCCAGTGGGCTCACTGAAGCTTTCTTT. Translated, it gives CASSGLTEAFF.